Reported below is one T cell receptor (beta chain). Antigen: not known. The CDR3 spans 12 residues. The V gene lost 5 bases and the J gene lost 4 bases, with 6 bases spanning the gap. Germline-derived CDR1 and CDR2 are MGHRA and YSYEKL. An input of about 0.5 to 1 ug of RNA was subjected to reverse transcription using random hexamers. Multiplex PCR with immunoSEQ amplified the TCR beta CDR3 across 54 Vbeta and 13 Jbeta. In TCRdb, the immunoSEQ multiplex PCR reads were re-called with MiXCR into one record per CDR3 protein. The table lists about 76,000 distinct CDR3 sequences, 90% to 95% of them singletons. These data belong to a study of CD8 T cells in Susac syndrome. Study findings and constraints: Within total CD8+ repertoires, under 20 Susac-specific public clones were found, and within CD8+ TEMRA repertoires, five.

The sequenced sample consisted of CD8+ T cells from PBMCs. The TCR comes from a human donor with Susac syndrome. This rearrangement joins TRBV4-1 to TRBJ2-1; the D is unclear. The CDR3 reads CASSTSYNEQFF. CDR3 coding DNA: TGCGCCAGCAGCACGTCTTACAATGAGCAGTTCTTC.